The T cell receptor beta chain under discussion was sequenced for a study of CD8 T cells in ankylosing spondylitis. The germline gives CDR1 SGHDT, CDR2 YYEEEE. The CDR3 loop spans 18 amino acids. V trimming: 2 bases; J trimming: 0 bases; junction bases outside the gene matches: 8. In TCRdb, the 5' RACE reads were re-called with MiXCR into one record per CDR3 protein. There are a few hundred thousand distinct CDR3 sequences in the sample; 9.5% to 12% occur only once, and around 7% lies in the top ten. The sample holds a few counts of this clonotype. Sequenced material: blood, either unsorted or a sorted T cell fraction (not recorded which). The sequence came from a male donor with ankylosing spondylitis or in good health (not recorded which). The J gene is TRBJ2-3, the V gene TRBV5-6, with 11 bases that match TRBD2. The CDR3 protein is CASSFGLAGGPSTDTQYF. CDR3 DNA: TGTGCCAGCAGCTTCGGGCTAGCGGGGGGTCCTAGCACAGATACGCAGTATTTT.